The 27 T cell receptor beta chains below come from one sample, sequenced in a study of blood T cell repertoires in COVID-19. The assay was immunoSEQ multiplex PCR, and TCRdb's table has in-frame clones only and misses some. The sample consists of approximately 260,000 clones, around 86% of them appearing once. Sequenced sample: peripheral blood. The receptor source for this set is a woman aged 55-70 years with active or convalescent COVID-19.

This clone was recorded a few times. The genes are TRBV7-2 and TRBJ2-3; 9 bases match TRBD2. The CDR3 is 14 residues long. In germline, CDR1 is SGHTA, CDR2 FQGNSA. With V trimmed by 4 bases and J by 5 bases, 4 bases remained unmatched. CDR3 DNA: TGTGCCAGCAGCTCAGCGGGGGGTATAGATACGCAGTATTTT. This encodes CASSSAGGIDTQYF.

The J gene is TRBJ1-3, the V gene TRBV12-3 or TRBV12-4; 7 bases fit TRBD1. The CDR3 totals 13 residues. Trimming at V came to 6 bases and at J to 11 bases, leaving 10 bases not matched to a gene. The CDR3 loop is CASSQTGIVSIYF. The CDR3 coding sequence is TGTGCCAGCAGCCAGACAGGGATCGTATCCATATATTTT.

The V gene is TRBV6-5, the J gene TRBJ1-2, with 9 positions matching TRBD1. The J segment lost 2 bases and the V segment lost 10 bases, leaving 2 bases of the junction unmatched. The CDR3 totals 12 residues. Germline V CDR1 and CDR2: MNHEY, SVGAGI. CDR3 in amino acids: CATGTGNYGYTF. The CDR3 nucleotides are TGTGCCACCGGGACAGGGAACTATGGCTACACCTTC.

About this clone: Distinct nucleotide sequences in the sample also encode this CDR3. The V gene is TRBV7-6, the J gene TRBJ1-2, with D unresolved. The V and J ends lost 1 base and 2 bases respectively, with 11 bases between them. The V gene's germline CDR1 is SGHVS and CDR2 FNYEAQ. There are 15 residues in the CDR3. The chain's CDR3 is CASSLVPGSNYGYTF. As DNA, the CDR3 is TGTGCCAGCAGCTTAGTTCCAGGCTCAAACTATGGCTACACCTTC.

The chain combines TRBV28 with TRBJ2-5; 9 bases are a match to TRBD1. J was trimmed by 2 bases and V by 6 bases; bases with no gene match: 7. The germline CDR1 and CDR2 sequences are MDHEN and SYDVKM. The CDR3 has 15 residues. DNA of the CDR3: TGTGCCAGCAGCTTGGACAGGGGTGAGCAAGAGACCCAGTACTTC. It specifies CASSLDRGEQETQYF.

The rearrangement links TRBV19 to TRBJ2-2; no reliable D call. CDR3 length equals 11 residues. V dropped 5 bases and J dropped 4 bases, with 2 bases sitting between them. Germline CDR1 LNHDA, CDR2 SQIVND (reference sequence). The CDR3 protein is CASSLTGELFF. Written as DNA, the CDR3 is TGTGCCAGTAGTCTCACCGGGGAGCTGTTTTTT.

This rearrangement joins TRBV30 to TRBJ1-2, with D possibly TRBD1 on 6 matching bases. This CDR3 is 14 amino acids long. Germline V gene data show CDR1 as GTSNPN and CDR2 as SVGIG (reference sequence). The ends were cut back, 4 bases at V and 4 bases at J, with 16 bases in the middle. The CDR3 DNA reads as TGTGCCTGGATGAGGGGGGGGTACACCTATGGCTACACCTTC. It specifies CAWMRGGYTYGYTF.

The chain links TRBV19 to TRBJ1-2; weak D call: TRBD1 (6 bases). This CDR3 is built from 15 residues. V dropped 5 bases and J dropped 2 bases, with 15 bases sitting between them. Germline values: CDR1 LNHDA, CDR2 SQIVND (reference sequence). CDR3 in amino acids: CASSSYRVGNYGYTF. DNA for the CDR3: TGTGCCAGTAGTTCATACAGGGTGGGGAACTATGGCTACACCTTC.

This clone has a handful of counts. The rearrangement joins TRBV2 to TRBJ2-6; D remains unclear. This CDR3 is built from 16 residues. V was pared by 4 bases and J by 2 bases, with 12 bases between. Germline CDR1 SNHLY, CDR2 FYNNEI. The CDR3 region is CASSGGLLPGANVLTF. The CDR3 DNA follows: TGTGCCAGCAGTGGAGGCCTCCTCCCTGGGGCCAACGTCCTGACTTTC.

This chain links TRBV19 with TRBJ1-2, with D hard to call. Trimming left V 4 bases short and J 4 bases short, with 16 bases between. The germline V gene encodes CDR1 LNHDA and CDR2 SQIVND (reference sequence). The CDR3 has 15 amino acids. The CDR3, as DNA: TGTGCCAGTAGTAGAGACACCAGCGGACCCTATGGCTACACCTTC. This sequence encodes CASSRDTSGPYGYTF.

This chain joins TRBV28 and TRBJ1-4; D may be TRBD1 (5 bases). There are 15 residues in the CDR3. Trimming removed 6 bases from V and 11 bases from J, with 22 bases in between. CDR1 is MDHEN, CDR2 SYDVKM, per germline. CDR3 loop: CASSPRGTQDGKLFF. The CDR3 nucleotides read TGTGCCAGCAGCCCCCGGGGGACCCAGGACGGGAAACTGTTTTTT. Filled out from reference TRBV28 and TRBJ1-4, the complete variable domain reads DVKVTQSSRYLVKRTGEKVFLECVQDMDHENMFWYRQDPGLGLRLIYFSYDVKMKEKGDIPEGYSVSREKKERFSLILESASTNQTSMYLCASSPRGTQDGKLFFGSGTQLSVL.

The rearrangement joins TRBV19 to TRBJ2-7; a possible D gene is TRBD1 (6 bases). Germline CDR1 reads LNHDA; CDR2 reads SQIVND (reference sequence). The CDR3 is 15 amino acids. Deletions cut 3 bases from V and 3 bases from J, with 15 bases between. The CDR3 loop is CASSMGWDILYEQYF. As DNA, the CDR3 is TGTGCCAGTAGTATGGGTTGGGACATCCTCTACGAGCAGTACTTC.

The chain joins TRBV5-1 to TRBJ2-7, with TRBD2 matching 7 bases. Germline CDR1 is SGHRS and CDR2 is YFSETQ. With 4 bases clipped from V and 2 bases from J, the junction kept 3 bases outside the gene matches. The CDR3 loop spans 13 amino acids. Here the CDR3 DNA reads TGCGCCAGCAGCACGGGACTAACCTACGAGCAGTACTTC. It is translated as CASSTGLTYEQYF.

This chain uses TRBV9 with TRBJ2-3, with 9 bases matching TRBD2. Germline V gene lookup returns CDR1 SGDLS and CDR2 YYNGEE. Trimming took 0 bases from V and 4 from J; bases not matched to a gene: 6. The CDR3 totals 16 residues. The CDR3 here is CASSVDGRGGPDTQYF. The CDR3 region has the DNA TGTGCCAGCAGCGTAGATGGGCGGGGGGGCCCAGATACGCAGTATTTT.

This sequence joins TRBV6-5 and TRBJ1-6; D possibly corresponds to TRBD1 (6 bases). The germline V and J ends were trimmed by 0 bases and 8 bases, with 14 bases remaining between them. Germline V gene lookup returns CDR1 MNHEY and CDR2 SVGAGI. The CDR3 is 16 amino acids. CDR3 protein: CASSYSGGGAYSPLHF. CDR3 DNA: TGTGCCAGCAGTTACTCGGGCGGGGGCGCGTATTCACCCCTCCACTTT.

The chain joins TRBV11-3 to TRBJ1-1, with 7 nucleotides matching TRBD1. Germline CDR1 and CDR2: SGHNT and YENEEA. Unmatched junction bases numbered 5, after V lost 4 bases and J lost 3 bases. There are 14 residues in the CDR3. The CDR3 coding sequence is TGTGCCAGCAGCTCAGGGGGAGCGTACACTGAAGCTTTCTTT. This codes for CASSSGGAYTEAFF.

This clone was observed a few times. The identical CDR3 is also encoded by other nucleotide sequences in the sample. The genes are TRBV7-9 and TRBJ1-1, with TRBD1 as a possible D gene (5 bases). V dropped 5 bases and J dropped 5 bases, with 12 bases sitting between them. There are 13 residues in the CDR3. Germline CDR1 reads SEHNR; CDR2 reads FQNEAQ (reference sequence). CDR3 in amino acids: CASSLQGGTEAFF. The CDR3 DNA is TGTGCCAGCAGCCTGCAGGGAGGGACTGAAGCTTTCTTT.

This rearrangement joins TRBV7-2 to TRBJ1-1; 7 nucleotides line up with TRBD1. The germline V gene has CDR1 SGHTA and CDR2 FQGNSA. The CDR3 is made up of 16 amino acids. Unmatched junction bases numbered 13, after V lost 4 bases and J lost 5 bases. The CDR3 reads CASSSSSLYRGTEAFF. CDR3 bases: TGTGCCAGCAGCTCCTCTTCTCTTTACAGGGGAACTGAAGCTTTCTTT.

The chain employs TRBV9 and TRBJ2-3; D may be TRBD1 (6 bases). Germline assignment: CDR1 SGDLS and CDR2 YYNGEE. V lost 0 bases, J lost 2 bases, and 13 bases lay in between. This CDR3 contains 16 residues. Here the CDR3 reads CASSVGTGIATDTQYF. The CDR3 DNA follows: TGTGCCAGCAGCGTAGGAACAGGGATCGCCACAGATACGCAGTATTTT.

The V gene is TRBV6-5, the J gene TRBJ1-1; the match to TRBD1 covers 8 bases. CDR1 and CDR2 from the germline V gene are MNHEY and SVGAGI. The CDR3 sequence is 16 residues long. V was clipped by 4 bases and J by 1 base; unmatched bases: 8. Written as DNA, the CDR3 is TGTGCCAGCAGTTGGGGGACAGGAACCTGGAACACTGAAGCTTTCTTT. It translates to CASSWGTGTWNTEAFF.

This chain connects TRBV19 to TRBJ2-1, with a possible D match to TRBD2 (6 bases). The CDR3 extends over 16 amino acids. V lost 6 bases to trimming and J lost 2 bases, with 17 bases between them. The germline V gene encodes CDR1 LNHDA and CDR2 SQIVND (reference sequence). The CDR3 sequence: CASSPLQRVPYNEQFF. CDR3 coding DNA: TGTGCCAGTAGCCCCCTACAGCGGGTTCCCTACAATGAGCAGTTCTTC.

The chain joins TRBV30 to TRBJ2-7; tentative D call: TRBD2 (6 bases). In germline, CDR1 is GTSNPN, CDR2 SVGIG (reference sequence). With 2 bases removed from V and 0 bases from J, the gap between germline ends came to 14 bases. There are 15 residues in the CDR3. The CDR3 DNA reads as TGTGCCTGGAGTCCACGTCGGGGGAGCTCCTACGAGCAGTACTTC. Its translation is CAWSPRRGSSYEQYF.

The count of this clone is one. The chain employs TRBV5-1 and TRBJ1-1; 7 positions agree with TRBD1. Germline V gives CDR1 SGHRS, CDR2 YFSETQ. The CDR3 spans 14 residues. V was pared by 4 bases and J by 1 base, with 4 bases of the junction left unmatched. The CDR3 nucleotides are TGCGCCAGCAGCAGGGACAGCAAGAACACTGAAGCTTTCTTT. It encodes CASSRDSKNTEAFF.

V and J are TRBV29-1 and TRBJ2-3; 9 bases fit TRBD2. Germline V gene lookup returns CDR1 SQVTM and CDR2 ANQGSEA. Trimming took 3 bases from V and 5 from J; bases not matched to a gene: 3. This CDR3 is 13 amino acids long. CDR3 loop: CSVDLAGIDTQYF. The CDR3 coding sequence is TGCAGCGTTGATCTAGCGGGGATAGATACGCAGTATTTT.

This clone occurred once. The genes are TRBV5-4 and TRBJ1-6; 8 bases are shared with TRBD1. CDR1 is SGHNT and CDR2 is YYREEE in the germline V gene (reference sequence). The CDR3 totals 14 residues. J was trimmed by 7 bases and V by 4 bases; bases with no gene match: 4. The chain's CDR3 is CASSLDRVNSPLHF. The CDR3 region has the DNA TGTGCCAGCAGCCTGGACAGGGTAAATTCACCCCTCCACTTT. The full variable domain, in which reference TRBV5-4 and TRBJ1-6 provide the parts outside the CDR3, is ETGVTQSPTHLIKTRGQQVTLRCSSQSGHNTVSWYQQALGQGPQFIFQYYREEENGRGNFPPRFSGLQFPNYSSELNVNALELDDSALYLCASSLDRVNSPLHFGNGTRLTVT.

The genes are TRBV7-9 and TRBJ1-2; no clear D. This CDR3 has 14 amino acids. With 5 bases removed from V and 8 bases from J, the gap between germline ends came to 18 bases. CDR1 SEHNR and CDR2 FQNEAQ come from the germline V gene (reference sequence). Here the CDR3 reads CASSTDPGRGGYTF. The CDR3 nucleotides are TGTGCCAGCAGCACAGACCCCGGTCGCGGGGGCTACACCTTC.

This sequence joins TRBV30 and TRBJ1-2; 8 positions agree with TRBD1. There are 15 residues in the CDR3. With V trimmed by 3 bases and J by 4 bases, 10 bases remained unmatched. Germline CDR1 is GTSNPN and CDR2 is SVGIG (reference sequence). The CDR3 protein is CAWRPPRTGSYGYTF. CDR3 nucleotides: TGTGCCTGGAGGCCACCTCGGACAGGGTCCTATGGCTACACCTTC.